Below, 31 T cell receptor beta chains from the same sample are listed, as sequenced in a study of molecular identifiers for immune sequencing clone quantification. TCRdb processed the PCR reads anew with MiXCR; each CDR3 protein has one entry. Here the sample spans nearly 650,000 distinct CDR3 sequences, less than 30% being singletons. Sample: naive CD8+ T cells from blood, with Jurkat cell RNA spiked in. Subset indicated: FACS-sorted CD8+CD4-CCR7+CD45RA+ naive T cells. These TCRs come from a human donor in good health. Some libraries in this study had Jurkat cell RNA spiked in.

The rearrangement uses TRBV9 and TRBJ2-3; the match to TRBD2 covers 9 bases. The CDR3 consists of 15 residues. V shed 4 bases, J shed 1 base, and the junction held 4 bases outside the gene matches. Germline V gene data show CDR1 as SGDLS and CDR2 as YYNGEE. CDR3 in amino acids: CASSLAGRRTDTQYF. The CDR3 DNA follows: TGTGCCAGCAGCCTAGCGGGACGCCGCACAGATACGCAGTATTTT.

Of note for this clonotype: Likely a read error: the CDR3 ends without its conserved phenylalanine or tryptophan. The V and J genes are TRBV28 and TRBJ1-5, with D tentatively TRBD1 (5 bases). The germline CDR1 and CDR2 sequences are MDHEN and SYDVKM. CDR3 length: 16 amino acids. V lost 2 bases and J lost 1, with 12 bases in between. The CDR3 loop is CASSLRGRLSNQPQHL. The CDR3 DNA reads TGTGCCAGCAGTTTACGGGGCAGGTTAAGCAATCAGCCCCAGCATTTA.

In this sample, this clonotype turned up a few times. J is TRBJ2-5 and V is TRBV12-3 or TRBV12-4; 10 nucleotides match TRBD2. V lost 5 bases to trimming and J lost 2 bases; unmatched junction nucleotides: 8. The CDR3 runs to 16 residues. The CDR3 loop is CASSAGTSEAQETQYF. The DNA for the CDR3 is TGTGCCAGCAGTGCAGGGACTAGCGAGGCACAAGAGACCCAGTACTTC.

The V and J genes are TRBV6-1 and TRBJ2-1; perhaps TRBD2 as D (6 bases). The CDR3 contains 16 residues. Germline lookup yields CDR1 MNHNS and CDR2 SASEGT. Trimming shortened V by 5 bases and J by 0 bases, and 14 bases separated the two germline ends. Written as DNA, the CDR3 is TGTGCCAGCAGTCCCCCGGCGGGGAGCTCCTACAATGAGCAGTTCTTC. Its translation: CASSPPAGSSYNEQFF.

Details on this clonotype: The junction and the germline gene differ at one end; a read error may be behind it. The chain joins TRBV19 to TRBJ2-1; 10 nucleotides line up with TRBD2. The CDR3 is 16 residues long. Germline assignment: CDR1 LNHDA and CDR2 SQIVND (reference sequence). The CDR3 DNA follows: TGTGCCAGTAGTATATCTAGCGGGGGCTCCTACAATAAGCAGTTCTTC. Its protein product is CASSISSGGSYNKQFF.

A few counts support this clonotype. The chain links TRBV27 to TRBJ2-5; TRBD2 might be the D (5 bases). This CDR3 region has 15 residues. Germline values: CDR1 MNHEY, CDR2 SMNVEV (reference sequence). Trimming removed 5 bases from V and 5 bases from J, with 18 bases in between. CDR3 protein: CASSPLGSSWETQYF. CDR3 bases: TGTGCCAGCAGTCCCTTAGGGAGTAGTTGGGAGACCCAGTACTTC.

This clonotype was seen ten or more times. The chain uses TRBV28 and TRBJ2-7; tentatively, D is TRBD1 or TRBD2 (6 bases each). V lost 4 bases and J lost 6, with 28 bases in between. Per the germline V gene, CDR1 is MDHEN and CDR2 is SYDVKM. The CDR3 is 18 residues long. CDR3 sequence: CASSSNRGLKTRPLEQYF. The CDR3 DNA reads as TGTGCCAGCAGTTCAAACCGGGGGCTAAAAACCCGTCCCCTCGAGCAGTACTTC. Using reference TRBV28 and TRBJ2-7 for the parts outside the CDR3, the full variable domain is DVKVTQSSRYLVKRTGEKVFLECVQDMDHENMFWYRQDPGLGLRLIYFSYDVKMKEKGDIPEGYSVSREKKERFSLILESASTNQTSMYLCASSSNRGLKTRPLEQYFGPGTRLTVT.

This clonotype came up many times. V and J are TRBV7-2 and TRBJ1-4, with 8 bases identical to TRBD1. The length of the CDR3 is 16 residues. Germline CDR1 is SGHTA and CDR2 is FQGNSA. J lost 4 bases, V lost 5 bases, and 9 bases had no gene match. The CDR3 protein is CASSLPRQGFNEKLFF. CDR3 in DNA: TGTGCCAGCAGCCTCCCCCGACAGGGGTTTAATGAAAAACTGTTTTTT.

Regarding this clonotype: This could be a read error, since a much larger clone is one nucleotide away. This sequence joins TRBV13 and TRBJ2-2; possibly TRBD1 for D (5 bases). CDR1 and CDR2 from the germline V gene are PRHDT and FYEKMQ (reference sequence). This CDR3 is built from 15 residues. The V gene lost 7 bases and the J gene lost 6 bases, with 18 bases spanning the gap. DNA of the CDR3: TGTGCCAGCACCTCCGGGCCAGGGCGAGCCGGGGAGCTGTTTTTT. Translation: CASTSGPGRAGELFF.

This clonotype was recorded many times. V and J are TRBV7-9 and TRBJ2-3; a possible D gene is TRBD2 (5 bases). This CDR3 is built from 14 residues. Germline assignment: CDR1 SEHNR and CDR2 FQNEAQ (reference sequence). Trimming shortened V by 5 bases and J by 1 base, and 10 bases separated the two germline ends. CDR3 bases: TGTGCCAGCAGCGAGGACTTCCGCACAGATACGCAGTATTTT. Translation: CASSEDFRTDTQYF. The entire variable domain, with the rest obtained from reference TRBV7-9 and TRBJ2-3, is as follows: DTGVSQNPRHKITKRGQNVTFRCDPISEHNRLYWYRQTLGQGPEFLTYFQNEAQLEKSRLLSDRFSAERPKGSFSTLEIQRTEQGDSAMYLCASSEDFRTDTQYFGPGTRLTVL.

A note on this clonotype: This may stem from a read error, because a much larger clone lies one nucleotide away. The chain couples TRBV5-3 to TRBJ2-7, with 7 bases matching TRBD1. TRBV5-3 is given ORF status, its function remaining uncertain. This CDR3 region has 13 residues. CDR3 bases: TGTGCCAGCAGCTTGAAGGGGGCGAATGAGCGGTACTTC. Protein product: CASSLKGANERYF.

This clonotype came up a few times. The chain carries TRBV6-5 and TRBJ1-5, with D maybe TRBD1 (6 bases). Germline V gives CDR1 MNHEY, CDR2 SVGAGI. This CDR3 comprises 14 residues. Between the trimmed V and J ends, which lost 5 bases and 3 bases, there was a span of 11 bases. The CDR3 DNA reads as TGTGCCAGCAGTCGTGGACAGCTCAATCAGCCCCAGCATTTT. This translates into CASSRGQLNQPQHF.

This clonotype was seen many times. This chain links TRBV4-1 with TRBJ2-5; D gene uncertain. CDR1 is MGHRA and CDR2 is YSYEKL in the germline V gene. The CDR3 is made up of 16 amino acids. Trimming cost V 4 bases and J 0 bases, with 15 bases left between them. CDR3 region: CASSLSMAADQETQYF. Here the CDR3 DNA reads TGCGCCAGCAGCCTGAGCATGGCGGCCGACCAAGAGACCCAGTACTTC.

This clonotype was counted at least ten times. This chain joins TRBV4-3 and TRBJ1-1; D possibly corresponds to TRBD1 (6 bases). The V gene lost 0 bases and the J gene lost 4 bases, with 9 bases spanning the gap. Germline loops: CDR1 LGHNA, CDR2 YSLEER. CDR3 length: 14 amino acids. CDR3 sequence reads: CASSQDRGVTEAFF. The CDR3 DNA follows: TGCGCCAGCAGCCAAGACAGGGGAGTCACTGAAGCTTTCTTT.

This clonotype has more than one count but fewer than ten. This could be a read error, since a much larger clone is one nucleotide away. The chain is built from TRBV2 and TRBJ1-1, with D uncertain. Germline V gene lookup returns CDR1 SNHLY and CDR2 FYNNEI. The CDR3 consists of 14 residues. The DNA of the CDR3 is TGTGCCAGCAGTCGTGATTATGGTATAACTGAAGCTTCCTTT. Translation gives CASSRDYGITEASF.

This clonotype appeared many times. This chain joins TRBV29-1 and TRBJ1-3, with D unresolved. Trimming cost V 0 bases and J 3 bases, with 3 bases left between them. The CDR3 has 12 residues. Germline V CDR1 and CDR2: SQVTM, ANQGSEA. CDR3 in amino acids: CSVEDFGNTIYF. The CDR3 DNA sequence: TGCAGCGTTGAAGACTTTGGAAACACCATATATTTT. The full variable domain, in which reference TRBV29-1 and TRBJ1-3 provide the parts outside the CDR3, is SAVISQKPSRDICQRGTSLTIQCQVDSQVTMMFWYRQQPGQSLTLIATANQGSEATYESGFVIDKFPISRPNLTFSTLTVSNMSPEDSSIYLCSVEDFGNTIYFGEGSWLTVV.

This chain uses TRBV9 with TRBJ1-4, with 9 bases that match TRBD1. There are 14 residues in the CDR3. CDR1 and CDR2 from the germline V gene are SGDLS and YYNGEE. With V trimmed by 2 bases and J by 8 bases, 4 bases remained unmatched. The CDR3: CASSVGTGKEKLFF. As DNA, the CDR3 is TGTGCCAGCAGCGTCGGGACAGGGAAGGAAAAACTGTTTTTT.

This clonotype was seen repeatedly, ten times or more. The chain is built from TRBV30 and TRBJ1-1; TRBD1 might be the D (5 bases). The V gene's germline CDR1 is GTSNPN and CDR2 SVGIG (reference sequence). The CDR3 spans 12 residues. The V end lost 5 bases, the J end lost 4 bases, and 11 bases lay between the germline ends. CDR3 nucleotide sequence: TGTGCCTGGGGGGGAGGAGGCACTGAAGCTTTCTTT. Amino acids: CAWGGGGTEAFF.

The chain recombines TRBV7-9 with TRBJ2-7; D may be TRBD1 or TRBD2 (5 bases each). Trimming removed 5 bases at V and 8 bases at J, with 16 bases between. Per the germline V gene, CDR1 is SEHNR and CDR2 is FQNEAQ (reference sequence). The CDR3 covers 13 residues. The CDR3, as DNA: TGTGCCAGCAGCCAGGGAGTAATTCCGAAGCAGTACTTC. It yields the protein CASSQGVIPKQYF.

In its sample, this clonotype was seen many times. This chain connects TRBV27 to TRBJ2-7; the match to TRBD1 covers 9 bases. From germline, CDR1 is MNHEY and CDR2 SMNVEV (reference sequence). This CDR3 is 14 amino acids long. Trimming took 2 bases from V and 4 from J; bases not matched to a gene: 3. This CDR3 is CASSLLDRGYEQYF. Here the CDR3 DNA reads TGTGCCAGCAGTTTACTGGACAGGGGTTACGAGCAGTACTTC.

Regarding this clonotype: The germline gene is not matched at one end of the junction; a read error may be the cause. V gene TRBV5-1 combines with J gene TRBJ1-2; the D gene is possibly TRBD1 (5 bases). Germline V gene lookup returns CDR1 SGHRS and CDR2 YFSETQ. This CDR3 contains 13 residues. CDR3 residues: CASSPRDVDGYNF. The CDR3, as DNA: TGCGCCAGCAGCCCCAGGGACGTTGATGGCTACAACTTC.

V gene TRBV7-9 combines with J gene TRBJ2-3; D gene unclear. Germline V gene data show CDR1 as SEHNR and CDR2 as FQNEAQ (reference sequence). The CDR3 has 14 amino acids. V lost 3 bases and J 4 bases, leaving 11 bases between the germline ends. The CDR3 nucleotides are TGTGCCAGCAGCTTCCAGTCTGGTCCAGATACGCAGTATTTT. It codes for CASSFQSGPDTQYF. The full variable domain, rest sourced from reference TRBV7-9 and TRBJ2-3, is DTGVSQNPRHKITKRGQNVTFRCDPISEHNRLYWYRQTLGQGPEFLTYFQNEAQLEKSRLLSDRFSAERPKGSFSTLEIQRTEQGDSAMYLCASSFQSGPDTQYFGPGTRLTVL.

CDR3: CASSRAGQRYEQYF. The DNA of the CDR3 is TGTGCCAGCAGCCGCGCGGGACAGCGGTACGAGCAGTACTTC. The J gene is TRBJ2-7, the V gene TRBV27, with D possibly matching TRBD1 (7 bases). This CDR3 spans 14 amino acids. CDR1 is MNHEY, CDR2 SMNVEV, per germline (reference sequence). With 6 bases removed from V and 4 bases from J, the gap between germline ends came to 16 bases.

This clonotype has a count of ten or more. V and J are TRBV7-6 and TRBJ2-7; 9 bases agree with TRBD1. Germline V lookup: CDR1 SGHVS, CDR2 FNYEAQ. J was trimmed by 3 bases and V by 3 bases; bases with no gene match: 3. The CDR3 runs 14 residues. CDR3 protein: CASSFGTGRYEQYF. The CDR3 nucleotides read TGTGCCAGCAGCTTTGGGACAGGGCGCTACGAGCAGTACTTC. Full variable domain (missing parts from reference TRBV7-6 and TRBJ2-7): GAGVSQSPRYKVTKRGQDVALRCDPISGHVSLYWYRQALGQGPEFLTYFNYEAQQDKSGLPNDRFSAERPEGSISTLTIQRTEQRDSAMYRCASSFGTGRYEQYFGPGTRLTVT.

The rearrangement uses TRBV4-2 and TRBJ2-3, with D unresolved. This CDR3 is 14 amino acids long. CDR1 LGHNA and CDR2 YNFKEQ come from the germline V gene. Trimming shortened V by 10 bases and J by 6 bases, and 20 bases separated the two germline ends. In nucleotides, the CDR3 is TGTGCCAACTGCTCCGTGGGTCTGGGGGATACGCAGTATTTT. Protein: CANCSVGLGDTQYF.

This chain uses TRBV3-1 with TRBJ2-1, with 8 positions matching TRBD2. With V trimmed by 6 bases and J by 6 bases, 10 bases remained unmatched. The CDR3 contains 15 residues. Germline lookup yields CDR1 LGHDT and CDR2 YNNKEL (reference sequence). The CDR3 here is CASRGAGTSPNEQFF. CDR3 nucleotides: TGTGCCAGCAGAGGAGCCGGGACTAGTCCCAATGAGCAGTTCTTC.

This chain connects TRBV4-1 to TRBJ2-7, with D unresolved. The CDR3 loop spans 14 amino acids. The V end lost 1 base, the J end lost 5 bases, and 12 bases lay between the germline ends. From germline, CDR1 is MGHRA and CDR2 YSYEKL. The CDR3 nucleotides are TGCGCCAGCAGCCAAGCGGGCCCCACCAACGAGCAGTACTTC. This translates into CASSQAGPTNEQYF.

This clonotype was observed many times. The rearrangement joins TRBV7-9 to TRBJ1-5, with D maybe TRBD1 (5 bases). The germline gives CDR1 SEHNR, CDR2 FQNEAQ (reference sequence). This CDR3 has 16 residues. The V end was cut by 4 bases, the J end by 0 bases, with 13 bases between. The CDR3 spells CASSSPGDDSNQPQHF. The CDR3 DNA follows: TGTGCCAGCAGCTCTCCTGGGGACGATAGCAATCAGCCCCAGCATTTT.

The sample holds a few counts of this clonotype. V gene TRBV27 combines with J gene TRBJ2-3; perhaps TRBD2 as D (5 bases). Germline V gene sequence: CDR1 MNHEY, CDR2 SMNVEV (reference sequence). Trimming pared 3 bases from V and 5 bases from J, leaving 9 bases between. The CDR3 has 13 amino acids. CDR3 amino acids: CASSFTGRDTQYF. The CDR3 DNA reads TGTGCCAGCAGTTTTACGGGGAGAGATACGCAGTATTTT.

V usage is TRBV9 and J usage is TRBJ1-2; 12 bases agree with TRBD1. The germline gives CDR1 SGDLS, CDR2 YYNGEE. The trim removed 5 bases at V and 7 bases at J, leaving 12 bases unmatched. The CDR3 totals 16 residues. CDR3 sequence: CASSEPGQGALGGYTF. DNA of the CDR3: TGTGCCAGCAGTGAACCGGGACAGGGGGCGCTTGGTGGCTACACCTTC.

The chain uses TRBV20-1 and TRBJ2-4; 14 nucleotides match TRBD2. This CDR3 contains 19 residues. Per germline, CDR1 DFQATT and CDR2 SNEGSKA (reference sequence). V was clipped by 1 base and J by 0 bases; unmatched bases: 8. CDR3 coding DNA: TGCAGTGCTAGAGGCTTCGGGACTAGCGGGGGAAGAGCCAAAAACATTCAGTACTTC. Its translation is CSARGFGTSGGRAKNIQYF.